The clone carrying this TCR beta chain has only one observation. Its matching antigen is unknown. The sample comes from a study of cytotoxic CD8 clonotypes in ibrutinib-treated CLL. At the level of the study: Outcomes included some 24 partial and 2 complete responses; after median 68 months, roughly 14 stayed remitted and 12 progressed. Broader study findings: Clonotypes that were public were uncommon, and they contracted or stayed stable on treatment. Exceeding age-matched healthy donors, baseline clonality also tracked the counts of circulating CD8+ T cells.

For TCR beta libraries, roughly 2.2 micrograms of genomic DNA were obtained from cryopreserved PBMCs. Clones were sequenced by immunoSEQ multiplex PCR, and TCRdb holds only the in-frame ones, with some missing. This sample has about 250,000 clones, with around three quarters found just once. This CDR3 is 15 amino acids long. The ends were cut back, 4 bases at V and 2 bases at J, with 16 bases in the middle. Germline CDR1 SGHTS, CDR2 YDEGEE. The sample here was PBMCs, taken after 24 months of ibrutinib treatment. V is TRBV5-8 and J is TRBJ2-7; either TRBD1 or TRBD2 may fit D (5 bases each). The receptor was derived from a human donor with chronic lymphocytic leukemia. In DNA form, the CDR3 reads TGTGCCAGCAGCAAGGGGTGGGAGATAACCTACGAGCAGTACTTC. Its translation: CASSKGWEITYEQYF.